These T cell receptor beta chains were read from a single sample in a study of cytomegalovirus exposure and HLA in healthy donors. Libraries were prepared by immunoSEQ multiplex PCR; TCRdb keeps only in-frame clonotypes and omits some of them. Counted here are about 190,000 clones, more than 75% occurring once; the ten biggest clones make up 2.6%. The sequencing input was PBMCs. The receptors come from a woman between 50 and 59 years old in good health and CMV-seropositive. Both conserved end residues are part of each CDR3. The D gene is left open where the match is weak. Where a row states a size, it is once, few, many or the class of an expanded clone; other rows omit it.

J gene,clone size,V gene,D gene,CDR3 DNA,CDR3 protein
TRBJ1-2,NA,TRBV29-1,NA,TGCAGCGTGCCTAGTGGGGCGTCAGGCTACACCTTC,CSVPSGASGYTF
TRBJ2-1,once,TRBV5-6,TRBD2,TGTGCCAGCAGCTTGGGTGGGGGGGCCTACAATGAGCAGTTCTTC,CASSLGGGAYNEQFF
TRBJ2-7,NA,TRBV1,NA,TGCACCAGCAGCCAAGAAAGGGACAGGGGGCGGAACGAGCAGTACTTC,CTSSQERDRGRNEQYF
TRBJ1-5,NA,TRBV7-6,NA,TGTGCCAGCAGCTTCTCAGGGCCCGATCAGCCCCAGCATTTT,CASSFSGPDQPQHF
TRBJ1-1,NA,TRBV7-9,NA,TGTGCCAGCAGCTTAGTAGGGGTATCGAACACTGAAGCTTTCTTT,CASSLVGVSNTEAFF
TRBJ1-6,NA,TRBV6-5,NA,TGTGCCAGCCAGAATTTCAATTCACCCCTCCACTTT,CASQNFNSPLHF
TRBJ1-1,NA,TRBV6-7,NA,TGTGCCAGCAGTACCAAAACAGGGACTAAGAACACTGAAGCTTTCTTT,CASSTKTGTKNTEAFF
TRBJ2-7,NA,TRBV19,NA,TGTGCCAGTAGTATAGATCGGAGCGAGCAGTACTTC,CASSIDRSEQYF
TRBJ2-1,NA,TRBV10-2,TRBD2,TGCGCCAGCATGAGGACTAGCAATTCGGAGGATGAGCAGTTCTTC,CASMRTSNSEDEQFF
TRBJ2-1,NA,TRBV10-2,TRBD2,TGCGCCAGCAGTGAGGCGGGGGGGCCAGGCAATGAGCAGTTCTTC,CASSEAGGPGNEQFF
TRBJ2-2,NA,TRBV7-9,TRBD2,TGTGCCAGCAGCCAAGATATGTCCAGCGGGGGAGCCCCCGGGGAGCTGTTTTTT,CASSQDMSSGGAPGELFF
TRBJ2-7,NA,TRBV27,TRBD1,TGTGCCAGCAGTTCGCGGGACAGGGTATACGAGCAGTACTTC,CASSSRDRVYEQYF
TRBJ2-1,NA,TRBV5-1,TRBD2,TGCGCCAGTGCTATTAGCGGGGGATCCTACAATGAGCAGTTCTTC,CASAISGGSYNEQFF
TRBJ2-1,NA,TRBV4-1,NA,TGCGCCAGCAGCCAAGAAAGCCGCTCCTACAATGAGCAGTTCTTC,CASSQESRSYNEQFF
TRBJ2-7,NA,TRBV7-9,NA,TGTGCCAGCAGCTCGTCCGGGACACAAAGCTCCTACGAGCAGTACTTC,CASSSSGTQSSYEQYF
TRBJ2-3,NA,TRBV11-3,TRBD2,TGTGCCAGCAGCCGGGGGGGGGATACGCAGTATTTT,CASSRGGDTQYF
TRBJ2-7,NA,TRBV2,TRBD2,TGTGCCAGCAGTGGGAACCCTAGCGGGGGATACTCCTACGAGCAGTACTTC,CASSGNPSGGYSYEQYF
TRBJ2-3,NA,TRBV10-3,NA,TGTGCCATCAGTGAGAGACAGGGCACAGATACGCAGTATTTT,CAISERQGTDTQYF
TRBJ2-3,few,TRBV2,NA,TGTGCCAGCATCCAAGGACTCACCACAGATACGCAGTATTTT,CASIQGLTTDTQYF
TRBJ2-2,NA,TRBV9,NA,TGTGCCAGCAGCGCTACAATAGGGGTTGGGACCGGGGAGCTGTTTTTT,CASSATIGVGTGELFF
TRBJ1-1,NA,TRBV29-1,TRBD1,TGCAGCGTTGGACAGGGGGCGAGGGGTCAGAAAGCTTTCTTT,CSVGQGARGQKAFF
TRBJ2-1,NA,TRBV29-1,TRBD2,TGCAGCGTTGCGGCTAGCGGGGGCTACAATGAGCAGTTCTTC,CSVAASGGYNEQFF
TRBJ2-1,many,TRBV11-2,TRBD1,TGTGCCAGCAGCTTAGATGGCTGGTGGACAGGGGGCATCAATGAGCAGTTCTTC,CASSLDGWWTGGINEQFF
TRBJ1-3,NA,TRBV5-1,NA,TGCGCCAGCAGCTTGGATGGTGCGAGATACTCTGGAAACACCATATATTTT,CASSLDGARYSGNTIYF
TRBJ2-1,once,TRBV15,NA,TGTGCCACCAGCAGCCGGCGAACCGGGACTCACAATGAGCAGTTCTTC,CATSSRRTGTHNEQFF
TRBJ1-4,NA,TRBV15,TRBD1,TGTGCCACCAGCAGATCGACAGGGGGCGGGGGTGAAAAACTGTTTTTT,CATSRSTGGGGEKLFF
TRBJ2-5,few,TRBV6-5,TRBD1,TGTGCCAGCAGTTACTGGACAGGGGCCGCGGAGACCCAGTACTTC,CASSYWTGAAETQYF
TRBJ1-6,NA,TRBV7-2,NA,TGTGCCAGCAGCCATGGACCCGGGAGCTCCTATAATTCACCCCTCCACTTT,CASSHGPGSSYNSPLHF
TRBJ2-7,NA,TRBV4-2,NA,TGTGCCAGCAGCCAAGATTACCAGGGGATCTCCTACGAGCAGTACTTC,CASSQDYQGISYEQYF
TRBJ2-7,NA,TRBV7-2,TRBD2,TGTGCCAGCAGCCCTGGACTAGCGGGGAATCCCTACGAGCAGTACTTC,CASSPGLAGNPYEQYF
TRBJ2-1,once,TRBV5-6,TRBD1,TGTGCCAGCAACGAACCAGGGGGCGCAAAGGTCGATGAGCAGTTCTTC,CASNEPGGAKVDEQFF